This T cell receptor (beta chain) was identified during a study of cytomegalovirus exposure and HLA in healthy donors. About the research overall: The platform used for the roughly 110 validation repertoires matched that of the approximately 620 first-cohort repertoires, a later analysis reported.

Study results and caveats: Both high specificity and high sensitivity reportedly marked the classifier's diagnosis of cytomegalovirus status. Whilst most TCR sequences proved rare, a subset of public TCRs occurred across many donors.

Here immunoSEQ multiplex PCR was the method, and the copy in TCRdb shows in-frame clones only, minus some. The sample contains around 70,000 clones, roughly 96% of which appear only once. Germline-derived CDR1 and CDR2 are SNHLY and FYNNEI. V lost 1 base to trimming and J lost 4 bases, with 14 bases between them. The CDR3 spans 15 residues. Of note for this clone: Its antigen is as yet unknown.

The chain combines TRBV2 with TRBJ2-7, with D maybe TRBD2 (6 bases). Sequencing was done on a sample of PBMCs. The sequence was collected from a man aged 18 to 29 in good health and CMV-seronegative. The CDR3 sequence is CASSEGVSSVYEQYF. Written as DNA, the CDR3 is TGTGCCAGCAGTGAAGGGGTGTCTAGCGTGTACGAGCAGTACTTC.